The clone carrying this T cell receptor beta chain showed up just once. What it recognizes is unknown. Using immunoSEQ multiplex PCR, the repertoire was profiled, and TCRdb retains in-frame clones only, with some absent. The sample shows approximately 100,000 clones, about 92% of them seen only once. The data are from a study of T cell responses to AZD1222 COVID-19 vaccine. Whole-study results and caveats: Donor demographics were predominantly white British with a female majority; clonal diversity may be underestimated. CD4 TCRs linked to vaccination spanned spike, dominating at 160-218 and 743-854. Recipients of two AZD1222 doses showed rising Spike-specific TCR breadth and depth.

Germline V CDR1 and CDR2: SGHNT, YYREEE (reference sequence). This CDR3 is 16 amino acids long. Germline trimming cut 4 bases from V and 2 bases from J; bases unmatched to any gene: 8. This chain connects TRBV5-4 to TRBJ2-2, with 7 bases aligning to TRBD2. The TCR sequence derives from an adult in good health. The sequencing here drew on peripheral blood, taken on day 0 of AZD1222 vaccination. CDR3 sequence: CASSPPGGYNTGELFF. In DNA form, the CDR3 reads TGTGCCAGCAGCCCCCCCGGGGGGTACAACACCGGGGAGCTGTTTTTT.